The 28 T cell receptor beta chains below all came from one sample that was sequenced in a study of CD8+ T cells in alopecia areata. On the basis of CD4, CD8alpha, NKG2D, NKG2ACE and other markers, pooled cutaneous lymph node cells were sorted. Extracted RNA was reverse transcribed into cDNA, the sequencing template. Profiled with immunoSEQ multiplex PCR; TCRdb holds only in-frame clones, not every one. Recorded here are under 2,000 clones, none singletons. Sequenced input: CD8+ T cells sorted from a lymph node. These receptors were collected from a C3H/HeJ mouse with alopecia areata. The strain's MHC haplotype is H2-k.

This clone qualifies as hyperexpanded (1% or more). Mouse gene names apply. The covered CDR3 bases are TGTGCCAGCAGTGTGGGACAGGCAAACACA. It specifies CASSVGQANT. The full CDR3 reads CASSVGQANTEVFF. The chain employs TRBV13-3 and TRBJ1-1, with 8 bases identical to TRBD1. The read terminates 4 residues before the CDR3 end, so the remaining end is supplied by the germline J gene. The CDR3 is 14 amino acids. V gave up 3 bases and J gave up 0 bases; unmatched junction bases: 1. The germline V gene encodes CDR1 NNHDY and CDR2 SYVADS.

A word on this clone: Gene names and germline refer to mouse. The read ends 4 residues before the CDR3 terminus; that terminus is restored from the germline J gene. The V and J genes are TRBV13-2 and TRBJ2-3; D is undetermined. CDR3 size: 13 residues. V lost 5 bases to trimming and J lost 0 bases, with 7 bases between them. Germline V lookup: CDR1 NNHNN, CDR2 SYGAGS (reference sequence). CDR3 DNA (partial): TGTGCCAGCGGACTGCCAAGTGCAGAA. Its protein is CASGLPSAE. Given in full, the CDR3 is CASGLPSAETLYF.

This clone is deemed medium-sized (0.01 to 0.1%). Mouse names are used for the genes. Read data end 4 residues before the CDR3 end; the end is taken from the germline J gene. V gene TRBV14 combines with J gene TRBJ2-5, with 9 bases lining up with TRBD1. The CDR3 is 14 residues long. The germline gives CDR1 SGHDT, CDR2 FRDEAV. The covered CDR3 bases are TGTGCCAGCAGTTTCCTGGGACAGGGAGAC. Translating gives CASSFLGQGD. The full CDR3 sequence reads CASSFLGQGDTQYF.

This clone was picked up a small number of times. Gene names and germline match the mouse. This CDR3 is CASGPGTGNTEVFF. The sequenced CDR3 bases are TGTGCCAGCGGGCCCGGGACAGGAAACACA. The chain recombines TRBV13-2 with TRBJ1-1; TRBD1 matches 8 bases. The read comes to an end 4 residues before the CDR3 does, leaving the germline J gene to fill in the end. The CDR3 is 14 residues long. Germline CDR1 is NNHNN and CDR2 is SYGAGS (reference sequence). The V segment lost 5 bases and the J segment 1 base; nucleotides outside the gene matches: 4.

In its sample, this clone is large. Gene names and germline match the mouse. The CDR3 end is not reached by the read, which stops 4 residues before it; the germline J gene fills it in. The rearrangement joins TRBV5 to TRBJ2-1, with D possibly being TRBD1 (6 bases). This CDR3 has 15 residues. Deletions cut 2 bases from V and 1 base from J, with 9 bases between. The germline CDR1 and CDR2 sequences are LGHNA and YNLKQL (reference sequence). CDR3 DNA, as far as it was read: TGTGCCAGCAGCCAACCCAGGGGAAACTATGCT. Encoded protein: CASSQPRGNYA. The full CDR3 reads CASSQPRGNYAEQFF.

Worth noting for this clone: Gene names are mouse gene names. The DNA read from the CDR3 is TGTGCCAGCAGTATTTGGGGACTA. Protein product: CASSIWGL. The CDR3 in its entirety is CASSIWGLEVFF. The genes are TRBV19 and TRBJ1-1; weak D call: TRBD1 (5 bases). The CDR3 is cut off 4 residues early in the read; its end comes from the germline J gene. Germline-derived CDR1 and CDR2 are FNHDT and SITEND (reference sequence). The CDR3 has 12 amino acids.

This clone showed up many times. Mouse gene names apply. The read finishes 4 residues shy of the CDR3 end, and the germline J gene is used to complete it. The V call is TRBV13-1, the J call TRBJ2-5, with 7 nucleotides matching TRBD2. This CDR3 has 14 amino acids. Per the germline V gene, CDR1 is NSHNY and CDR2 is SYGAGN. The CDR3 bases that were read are TGTGCCAGCAGTGAATGGCTGGGGGACGAC. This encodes CASSEWLGDD. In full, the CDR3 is CASSEWLGDDTQYF.

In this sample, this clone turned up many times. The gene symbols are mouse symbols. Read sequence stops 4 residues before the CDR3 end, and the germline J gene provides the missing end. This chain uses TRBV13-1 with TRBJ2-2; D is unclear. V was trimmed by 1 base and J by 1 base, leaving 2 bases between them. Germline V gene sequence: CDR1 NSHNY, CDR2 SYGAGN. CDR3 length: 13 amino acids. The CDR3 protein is CASSDLNTGQLYF. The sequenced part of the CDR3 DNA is TGTGCCAGCAGTGATCTAAACACCGGG.

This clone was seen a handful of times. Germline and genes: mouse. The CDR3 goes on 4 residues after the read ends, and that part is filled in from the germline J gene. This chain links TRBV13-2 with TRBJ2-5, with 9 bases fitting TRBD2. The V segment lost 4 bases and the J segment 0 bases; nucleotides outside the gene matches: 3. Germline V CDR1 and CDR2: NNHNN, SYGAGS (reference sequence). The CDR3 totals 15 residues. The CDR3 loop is CASGPGGVNQDTQYF. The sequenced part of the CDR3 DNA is TGTGCCAGCGGTCCTGGGGGGGTTAACCAAGAC.

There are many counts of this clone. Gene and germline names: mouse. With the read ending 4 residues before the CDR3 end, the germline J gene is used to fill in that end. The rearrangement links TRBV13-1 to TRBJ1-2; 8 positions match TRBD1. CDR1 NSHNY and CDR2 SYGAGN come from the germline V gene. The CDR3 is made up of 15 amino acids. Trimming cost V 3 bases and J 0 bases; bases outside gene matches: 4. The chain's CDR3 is CASSAVTGANSDYTF. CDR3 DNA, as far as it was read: TGTGCCAGCAGTGCCGTGACAGGGGCAAACTCC.

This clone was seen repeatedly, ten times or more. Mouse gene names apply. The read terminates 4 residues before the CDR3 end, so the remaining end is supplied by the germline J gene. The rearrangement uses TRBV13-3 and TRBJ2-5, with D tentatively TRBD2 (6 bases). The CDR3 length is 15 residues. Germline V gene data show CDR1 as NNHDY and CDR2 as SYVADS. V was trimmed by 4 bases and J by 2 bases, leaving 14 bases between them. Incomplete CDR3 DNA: TGTGCCAGCAGTTTGGGACTTTTTATCCAAGAC. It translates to CASSLGLFIQD. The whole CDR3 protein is CASSLGLFIQDTQYF.

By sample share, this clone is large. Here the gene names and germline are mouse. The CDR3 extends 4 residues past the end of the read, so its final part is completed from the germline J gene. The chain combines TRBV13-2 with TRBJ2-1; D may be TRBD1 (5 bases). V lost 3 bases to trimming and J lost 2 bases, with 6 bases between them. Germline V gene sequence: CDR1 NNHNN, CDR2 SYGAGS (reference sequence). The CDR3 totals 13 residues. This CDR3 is CASGGQHYAEQFF. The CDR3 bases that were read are TGTGCCAGCGGTGGACAGCACTATGCT.

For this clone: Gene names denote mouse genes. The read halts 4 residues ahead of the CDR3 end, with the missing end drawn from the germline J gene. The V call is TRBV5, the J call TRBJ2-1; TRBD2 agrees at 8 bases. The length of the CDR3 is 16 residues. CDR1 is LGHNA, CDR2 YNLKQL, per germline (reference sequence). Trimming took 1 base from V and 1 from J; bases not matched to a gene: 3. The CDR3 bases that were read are TGTGCCAGCAGCCAAGTCCGACTGGGGAACTATGCT. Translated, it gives CASSQVRLGNYA. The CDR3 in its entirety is CASSQVRLGNYAEQFF.

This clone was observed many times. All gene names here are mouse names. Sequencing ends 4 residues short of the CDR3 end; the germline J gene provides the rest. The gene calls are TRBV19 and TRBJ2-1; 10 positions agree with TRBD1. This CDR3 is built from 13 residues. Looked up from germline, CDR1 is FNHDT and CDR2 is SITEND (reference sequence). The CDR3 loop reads CASSPTGGAEQFF. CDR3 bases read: TGTGCCAGCAGCCCGACAGGGGGCGCT.

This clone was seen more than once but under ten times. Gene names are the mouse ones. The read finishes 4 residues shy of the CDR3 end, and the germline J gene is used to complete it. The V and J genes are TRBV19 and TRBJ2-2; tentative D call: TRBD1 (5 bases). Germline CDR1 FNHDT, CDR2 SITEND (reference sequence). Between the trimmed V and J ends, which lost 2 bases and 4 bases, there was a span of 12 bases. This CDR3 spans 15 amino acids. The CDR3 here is CASSMGRAGTGQLYF. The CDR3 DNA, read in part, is TGTGCCAGCAGTATGGGCAGGGCGGGCACCGGG. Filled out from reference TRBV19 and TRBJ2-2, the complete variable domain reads GGIITQTPKFLIGQEGQKLTLKCQQNFNHDTMYWYRQDSGKGLRLIYYSITENDLQKGDLSEGYDASREKKSSFSLTVTSAQKNEMAVFLCASSMGRAGTGQLYFGEGSKLTVL.

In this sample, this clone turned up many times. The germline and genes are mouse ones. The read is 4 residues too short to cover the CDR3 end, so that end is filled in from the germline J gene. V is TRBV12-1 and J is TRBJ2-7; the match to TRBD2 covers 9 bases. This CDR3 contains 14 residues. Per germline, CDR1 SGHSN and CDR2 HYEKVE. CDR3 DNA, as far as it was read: TGTGCCAGCTCTCTCGACTGGGGGAATTAT. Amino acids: CASSLDWGNY. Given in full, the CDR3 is CASSLDWGNYEQYF.

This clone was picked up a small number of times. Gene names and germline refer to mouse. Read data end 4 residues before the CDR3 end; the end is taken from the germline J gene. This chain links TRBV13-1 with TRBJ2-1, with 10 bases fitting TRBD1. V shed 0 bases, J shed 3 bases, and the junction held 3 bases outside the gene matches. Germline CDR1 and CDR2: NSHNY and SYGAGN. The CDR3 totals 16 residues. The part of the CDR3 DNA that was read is TGTGCCAGCAGTGATGCGGGGACAGGGGTCTATGCT. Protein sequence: CASSDAGTGVYA. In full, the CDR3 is CASSDAGTGVYAEQFF.

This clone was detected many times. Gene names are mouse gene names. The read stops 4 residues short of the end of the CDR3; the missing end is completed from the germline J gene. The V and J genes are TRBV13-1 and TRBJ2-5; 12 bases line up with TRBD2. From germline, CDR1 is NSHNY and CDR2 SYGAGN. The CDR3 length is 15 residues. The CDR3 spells CASSRDWGGADTQYF. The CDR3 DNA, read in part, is TGTGCCAGCAGTCGTGACTGGGGGGGCGCGGAC.

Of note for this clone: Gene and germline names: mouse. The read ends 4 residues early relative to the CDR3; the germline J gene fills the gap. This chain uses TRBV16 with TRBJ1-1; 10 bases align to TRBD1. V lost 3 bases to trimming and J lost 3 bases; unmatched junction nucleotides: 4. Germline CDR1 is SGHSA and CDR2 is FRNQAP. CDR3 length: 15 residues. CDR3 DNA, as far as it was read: TGTGCAAGCAGCTTCGGGACAGGGGAAGACACA. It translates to CASSFGTGEDT. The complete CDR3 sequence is CASSFGTGEDTEVFF.

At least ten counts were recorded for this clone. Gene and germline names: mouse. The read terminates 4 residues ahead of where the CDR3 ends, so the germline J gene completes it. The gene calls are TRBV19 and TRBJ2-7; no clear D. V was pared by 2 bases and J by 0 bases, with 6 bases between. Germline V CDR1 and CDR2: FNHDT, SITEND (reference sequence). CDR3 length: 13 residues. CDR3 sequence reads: CASSMVSSYEQYF. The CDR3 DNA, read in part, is TGTGCCAGCAGTATGGTGAGCTCCTAT.

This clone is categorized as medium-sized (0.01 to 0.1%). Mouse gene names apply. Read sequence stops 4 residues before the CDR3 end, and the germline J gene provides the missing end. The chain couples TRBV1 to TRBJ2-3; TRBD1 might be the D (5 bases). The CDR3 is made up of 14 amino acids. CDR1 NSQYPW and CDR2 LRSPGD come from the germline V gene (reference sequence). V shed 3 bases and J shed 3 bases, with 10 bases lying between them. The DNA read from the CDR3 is TGCACCTGCAGTGCCCTCGGACAAGCAGAA. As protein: CTCSALGQAE. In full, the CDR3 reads CTCSALGQAETLYF.

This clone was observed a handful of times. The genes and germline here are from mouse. The CDR3 DNA, read in part, is TGTGCCAGCAGCCCCCGGGACAGGATCACA. It translates to CASSPRDRIT. The full CDR3 sequence reads CASSPRDRITEVFF. The chain carries TRBV5 and TRBJ1-1, with 8 bases that match TRBD1. The missing CDR3 end, 4 residues past where the read stops, is filled in from the germline J gene. CDR3 length: 14 amino acids. Germline CDR1 and CDR2: LGHNA and YNLKQL (reference sequence). Unmatched junction bases numbered 5, after V lost 4 bases and J lost 4 bases.

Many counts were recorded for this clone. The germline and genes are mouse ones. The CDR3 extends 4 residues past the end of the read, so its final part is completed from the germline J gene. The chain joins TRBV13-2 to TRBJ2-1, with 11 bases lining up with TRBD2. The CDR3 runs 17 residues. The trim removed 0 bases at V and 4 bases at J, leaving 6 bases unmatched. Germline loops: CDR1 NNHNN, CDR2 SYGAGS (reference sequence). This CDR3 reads CASGDAGTGGLYAEQFF. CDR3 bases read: TGTGCCAGCGGTGATGCGGGGACTGGGGGTCTTTATGCT.

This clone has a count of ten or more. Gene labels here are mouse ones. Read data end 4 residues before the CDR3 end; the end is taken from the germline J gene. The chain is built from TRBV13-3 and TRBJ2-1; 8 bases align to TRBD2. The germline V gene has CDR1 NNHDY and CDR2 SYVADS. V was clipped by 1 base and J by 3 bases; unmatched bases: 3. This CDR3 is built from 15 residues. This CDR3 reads CASSDSLGGYAEQFF. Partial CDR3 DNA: TGTGCCAGCAGTGATTCCCTGGGGGGCTATGCT.

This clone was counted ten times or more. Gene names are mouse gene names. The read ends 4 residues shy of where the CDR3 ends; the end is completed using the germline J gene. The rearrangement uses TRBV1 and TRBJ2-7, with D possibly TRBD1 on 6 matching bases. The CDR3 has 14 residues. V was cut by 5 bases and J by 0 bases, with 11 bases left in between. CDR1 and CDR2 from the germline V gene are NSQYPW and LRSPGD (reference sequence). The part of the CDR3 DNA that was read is TGCACCTGCAGTCTCAGGGGCCTCTCCTAT. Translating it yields CTCSLRGLSY. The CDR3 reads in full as CTCSLRGLSYEQYF. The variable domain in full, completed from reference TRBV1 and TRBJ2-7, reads VTLLEQNPRWRLVPRGQAVNLRCILKNSQYPWMSWYQQDLQKQLQWLFTLRSPGDKEVKSLPGADYLATRVTDTELRLQVANMSQGRTLYCTCSLRGLSYEQYFGPGTRLTVL.

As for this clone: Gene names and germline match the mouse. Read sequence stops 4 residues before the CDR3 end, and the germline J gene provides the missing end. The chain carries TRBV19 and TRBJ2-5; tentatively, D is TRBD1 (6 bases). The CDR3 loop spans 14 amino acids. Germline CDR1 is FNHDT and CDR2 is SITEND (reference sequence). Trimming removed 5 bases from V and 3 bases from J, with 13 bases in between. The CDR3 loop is CASRYLDRQDTQYF. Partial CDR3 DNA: TGTGCCAGCAGATACCTGGACAGACAAGAC.

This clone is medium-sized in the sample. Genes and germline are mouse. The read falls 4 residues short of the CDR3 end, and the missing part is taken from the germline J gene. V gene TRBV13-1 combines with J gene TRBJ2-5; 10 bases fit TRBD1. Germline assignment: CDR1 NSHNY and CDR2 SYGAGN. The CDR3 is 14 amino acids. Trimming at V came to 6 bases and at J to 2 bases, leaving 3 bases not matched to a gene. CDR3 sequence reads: CASTRQGAQDTQYF. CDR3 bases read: TGTGCCAGCACCCGACAGGGGGCCCAAGAC.

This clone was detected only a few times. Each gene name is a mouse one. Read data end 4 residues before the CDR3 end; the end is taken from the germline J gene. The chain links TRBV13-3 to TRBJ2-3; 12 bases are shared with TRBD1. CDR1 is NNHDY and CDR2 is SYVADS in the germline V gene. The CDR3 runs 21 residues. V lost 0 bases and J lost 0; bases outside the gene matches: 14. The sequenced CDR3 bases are TGTGCCAGCAGTGATGGCCGGGACAGGGGGCCGCGACCTGGAAGTGCAGAA. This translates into CASSDGRDRGPRPGSAE. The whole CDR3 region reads CASSDGRDRGPRPGSAETLYF.